Below are 4 T cell receptor beta chains sequenced from a single sample in a study of blood T cell repertoires in COVID-19. The protocol was immunoSEQ multiplex PCR, while the TCRdb copy is restricted to in-frame clones and leaves out a portion. The repertoire consists of approximately 84,000 clones, with 90% occurring once and the leading ten covering approximately 1.5%. What was sequenced was peripheral blood. The receptors derive from a human donor with active COVID-19. The donor label of this sample is uncertain.

The genes are TRBV7-2 and TRBJ1-1; D is uncertain. V was trimmed by 5 bases and J by 4 bases, leaving 20 bases between them. The CDR3 runs to 16 residues. The germline V gene has CDR1 SGHTA and CDR2 FQGNSA. CDR3 nucleotide sequence: TGTGCCAGCAGCAATCCTACCCATATAAGATTCACTGAAGCTTTCTTT. This codes for CASSNPTHIRFTEAFF.

This chain uses TRBV5-1 with TRBJ2-5, with 7 bases matching TRBD1. The V segment lost 0 bases and the J segment 4 bases; nucleotides outside the gene matches: 6. The germline CDR1 and CDR2 sequences are SGHRS and YFSETQ. This CDR3 has 15 residues. Here the CDR3 reads CASSLDGRGLETQYF. The DNA for the CDR3 is TGCGCCAGCAGCTTGGACGGCAGGGGGTTAGAGACCCAGTACTTC.

This chain uses TRBV10-2 with TRBJ1-5; D gene unclear. The CDR3 spans 13 residues. The germline gives CDR1 WSHSY, CDR2 SAAADI. The germline V and J ends were trimmed by 7 bases and 1 base, with 8 bases remaining between them. The CDR3 coding sequence is TGCGCCAGCACCGACAACAGCAATCAGCCCCAGCATTTT. Residues: CASTDNSNQPQHF.

This clone appeared once. The genes are TRBV6-6 and TRBJ1-2; D gene ambiguous. With 2 bases removed from V and 2 bases from J, the gap between germline ends came to 6 bases. The germline V gene has CDR1 MNHNY and CDR2 SVGAGI (reference sequence). There are 13 residues in the CDR3. This CDR3 is CASSYERNYGYTF. CDR3 DNA: TGTGCCAGCAGTTACGAGAGAAACTATGGCTACACCTTC.